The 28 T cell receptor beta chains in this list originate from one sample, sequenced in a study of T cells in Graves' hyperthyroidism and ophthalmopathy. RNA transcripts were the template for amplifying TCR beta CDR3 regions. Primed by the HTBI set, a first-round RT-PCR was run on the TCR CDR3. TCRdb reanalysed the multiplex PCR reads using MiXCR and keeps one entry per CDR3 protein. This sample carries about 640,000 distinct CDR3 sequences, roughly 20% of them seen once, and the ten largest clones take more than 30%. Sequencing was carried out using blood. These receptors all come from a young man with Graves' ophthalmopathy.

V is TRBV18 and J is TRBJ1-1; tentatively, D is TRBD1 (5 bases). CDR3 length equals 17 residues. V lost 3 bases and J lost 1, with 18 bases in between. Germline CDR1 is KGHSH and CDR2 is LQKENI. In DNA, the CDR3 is TGTGCCAGCTCACCGACGACGAGCGGGGCTGGGAACACTGAAGCTTTCTTT. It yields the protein CASSPTTSGAGNTEAFF. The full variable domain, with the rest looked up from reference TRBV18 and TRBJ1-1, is NAGVMQNPRHLVRRRGQEARLRCSPMKGHSHVYWYRQLPEEGLKFMVYLQKENIIDESGMPKERFSAEFPKEGPSILRIQQVVRGDSAAYFCASSPTTSGAGNTEAFFGQGTRLTVV.

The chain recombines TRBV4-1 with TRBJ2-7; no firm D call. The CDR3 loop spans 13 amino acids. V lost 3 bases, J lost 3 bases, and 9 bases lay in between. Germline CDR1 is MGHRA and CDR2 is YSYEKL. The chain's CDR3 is CASSHVGVYEQYF. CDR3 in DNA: TGCGCCAGCAGCCACGTTGGAGTCTACGAGCAGTACTTC.

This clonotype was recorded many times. The CDR3 region is CAISEAGTNTEAFF. Here the CDR3 DNA reads TGTGCCATCAGTGAAGCAGGGACGAACACTGAAGCTTTCTTT. The gene calls are TRBV10-3 and TRBJ1-1; TRBD1 might be the D (5 bases). Germline loops: CDR1 ENHRY, CDR2 SYGVKD. Trimming shortened V by 3 bases and J by 1 base, and 9 bases separated the two germline ends. This CDR3 contains 14 residues.

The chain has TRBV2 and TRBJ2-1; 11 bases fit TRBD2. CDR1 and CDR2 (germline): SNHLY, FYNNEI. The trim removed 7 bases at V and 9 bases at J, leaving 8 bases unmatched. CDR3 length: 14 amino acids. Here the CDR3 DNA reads TGTGCCAGCACCCCACTAGCGGGAGTAGGTGAGCAGTTCTTC. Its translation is CASTPLAGVGEQFF.

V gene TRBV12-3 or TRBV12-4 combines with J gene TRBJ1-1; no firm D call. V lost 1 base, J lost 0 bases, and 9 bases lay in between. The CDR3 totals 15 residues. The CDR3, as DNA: TGTGCCAGCAGTTTAGAGAGCGGTGTGAACACTGAAGCTTTCTTT. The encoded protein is CASSLESGVNTEAFF.

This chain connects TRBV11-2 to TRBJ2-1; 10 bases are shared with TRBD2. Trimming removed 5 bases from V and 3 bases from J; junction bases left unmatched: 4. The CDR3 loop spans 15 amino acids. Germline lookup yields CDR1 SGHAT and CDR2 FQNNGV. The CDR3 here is CASSPSGRNYNEQFF. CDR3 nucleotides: TGTGCCAGCAGCCCTAGCGGGAGAAACTACAATGAGCAGTTCTTC.

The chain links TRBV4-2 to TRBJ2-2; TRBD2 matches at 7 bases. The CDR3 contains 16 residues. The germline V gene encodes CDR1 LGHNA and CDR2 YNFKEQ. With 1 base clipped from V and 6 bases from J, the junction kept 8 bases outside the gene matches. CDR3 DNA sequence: TGTGCCAGCAGCCAAGCGGGCGGGAGTCTCGCCGGGGAGCTGTTTTTT. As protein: CASSQAGGSLAGELFF.

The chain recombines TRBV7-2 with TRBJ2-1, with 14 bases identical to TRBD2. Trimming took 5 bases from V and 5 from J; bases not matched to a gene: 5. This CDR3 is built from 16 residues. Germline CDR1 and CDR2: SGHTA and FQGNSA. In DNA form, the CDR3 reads TGTGCCAGCAGCCCCCGACTAGCGGGAGGGGACAATGAGCAGTTCTTC. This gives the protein CASSPRLAGGDNEQFF. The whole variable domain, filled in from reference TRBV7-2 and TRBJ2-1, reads GAGVSQSPSNKVTEKGKDVELRCDPISGHTALYWYRQSLGQGLEFLIYFQGNSAPDKSGLPSDRFSAERTGGSVSTLTIQRTQQEDSAVYLCASSPRLAGGDNEQFFGPGTRLTVL.

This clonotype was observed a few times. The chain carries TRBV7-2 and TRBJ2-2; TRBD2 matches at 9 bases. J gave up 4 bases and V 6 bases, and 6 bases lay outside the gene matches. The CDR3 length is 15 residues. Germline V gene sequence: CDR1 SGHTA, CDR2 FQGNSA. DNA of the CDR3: TGTGCCAGCAGTCATAGCGGGAGCCCCACCGGGGAGCTGTTTTTT. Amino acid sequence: CASSHSGSPTGELFF.

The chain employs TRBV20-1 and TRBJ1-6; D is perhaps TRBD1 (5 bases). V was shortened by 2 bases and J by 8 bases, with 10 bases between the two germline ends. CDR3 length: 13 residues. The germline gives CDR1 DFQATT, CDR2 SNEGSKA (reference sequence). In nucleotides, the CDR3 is TGCAGTGCTAGACAGGGTCCCTATTCACCCCTCCACTTT. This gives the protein CSARQGPYSPLHF.

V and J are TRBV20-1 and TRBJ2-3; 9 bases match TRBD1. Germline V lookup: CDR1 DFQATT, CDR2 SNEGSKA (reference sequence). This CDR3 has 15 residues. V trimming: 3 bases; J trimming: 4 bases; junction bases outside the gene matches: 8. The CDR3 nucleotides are TGCAGTGCTAGCCGTCCTGGACAGGGGTCAGATACGCAGTATTTT. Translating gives CSASRPGQGSDTQYF.

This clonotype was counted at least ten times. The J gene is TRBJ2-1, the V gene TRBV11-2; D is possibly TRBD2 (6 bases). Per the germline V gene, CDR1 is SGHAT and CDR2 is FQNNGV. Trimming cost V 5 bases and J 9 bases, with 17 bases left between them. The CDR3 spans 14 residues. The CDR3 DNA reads TGTGCCAGCAGCGCCATTCCAGGGAGGAGTGAGCAGTTCTTC. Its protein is CASSAIPGRSEQFF.

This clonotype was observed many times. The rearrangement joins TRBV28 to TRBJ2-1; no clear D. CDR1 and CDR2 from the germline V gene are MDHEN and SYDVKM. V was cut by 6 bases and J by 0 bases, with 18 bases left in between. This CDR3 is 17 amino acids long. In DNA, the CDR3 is TGTGCCAGCAGCCGCCTAAACGCCGCGAGCTCCTACAATGAGCAGTTCTTC. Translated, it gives CASSRLNAASSYNEQFF.

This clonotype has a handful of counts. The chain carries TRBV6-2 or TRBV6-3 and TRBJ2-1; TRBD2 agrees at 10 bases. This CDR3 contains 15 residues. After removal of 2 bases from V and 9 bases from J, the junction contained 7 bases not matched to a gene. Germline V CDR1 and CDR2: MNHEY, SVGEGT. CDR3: CASSYVSSGRGEQFF. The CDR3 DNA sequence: TGTGCCAGCAGTTACGTTTCTAGCGGGAGAGGTGAGCAGTTCTTC.

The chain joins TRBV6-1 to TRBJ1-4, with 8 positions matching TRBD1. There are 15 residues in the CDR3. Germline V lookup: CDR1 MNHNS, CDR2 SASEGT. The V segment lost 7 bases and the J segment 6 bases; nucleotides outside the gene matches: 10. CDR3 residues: CASIDSGTGHEKLFF. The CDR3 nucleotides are TGTGCCAGCATCGATTCCGGGACAGGTCATGAAAAACTGTTTTTT.

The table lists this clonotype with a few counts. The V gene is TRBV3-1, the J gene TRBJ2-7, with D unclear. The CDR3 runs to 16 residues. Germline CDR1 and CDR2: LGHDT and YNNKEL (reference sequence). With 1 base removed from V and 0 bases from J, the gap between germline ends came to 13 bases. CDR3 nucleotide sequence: TGTGCCAGCAGCCAAGTTCTTCTGGCAGCCTCCTACGAGCAGTACTTC. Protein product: CASSQVLLAASYEQYF.

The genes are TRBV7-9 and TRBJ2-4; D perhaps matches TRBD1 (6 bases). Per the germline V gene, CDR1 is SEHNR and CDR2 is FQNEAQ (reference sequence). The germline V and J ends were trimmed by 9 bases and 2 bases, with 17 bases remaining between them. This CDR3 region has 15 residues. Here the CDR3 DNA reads TGTGCCAGGAGAAGGGGGAGATTGTCCAAAAACATTCAGTACTTC. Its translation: CARRRGRLSKNIQYF.

CDR3 sequence: CASSLALDYYGYTF. DNA of the CDR3: TGTGCCAGCAGCTTAGCCTTAGACTACTATGGCTACACCTTC. The chain carries TRBV7-9 and TRBJ1-2, with no clear D. Trimming took off 0 bases at V and 3 bases at J, with 8 bases between the two ends. This CDR3 region has 14 residues. The germline V gene encodes CDR1 SEHNR and CDR2 FQNEAQ (reference sequence).

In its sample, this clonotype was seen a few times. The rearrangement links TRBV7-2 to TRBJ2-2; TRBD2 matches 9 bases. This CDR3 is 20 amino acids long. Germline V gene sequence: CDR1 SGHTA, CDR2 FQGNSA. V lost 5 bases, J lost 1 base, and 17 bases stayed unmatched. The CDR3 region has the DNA TGTGCCAGCAGCGCCCGGCTAGCGGGATCATATAGGGTGAACACCGGGGAGCTGTTTTTT. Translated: CASSARLAGSYRVNTGELFF. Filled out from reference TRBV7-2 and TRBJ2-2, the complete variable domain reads GAGVSQSPSNKVTEKGKDVELRCDPISGHTALYWYRQSLGQGLEFLIYFQGNSAPDKSGLPSDRFSAERTGGSVSTLTIQRTQQEDSAVYLCASSARLAGSYRVNTGELFFGEGSRLTVL.

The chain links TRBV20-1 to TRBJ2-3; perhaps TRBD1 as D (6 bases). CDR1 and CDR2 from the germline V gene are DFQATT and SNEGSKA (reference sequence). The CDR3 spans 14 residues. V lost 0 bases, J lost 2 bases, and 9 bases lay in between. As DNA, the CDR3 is TGCAGTGCTAGAGATGGACAGACCACAGATACGCAGTATTTT. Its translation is CSARDGQTTDTQYF.

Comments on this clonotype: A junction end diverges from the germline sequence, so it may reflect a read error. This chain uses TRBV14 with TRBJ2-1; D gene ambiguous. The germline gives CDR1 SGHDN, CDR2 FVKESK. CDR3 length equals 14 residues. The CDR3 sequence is CASSQDLSFNEQFF. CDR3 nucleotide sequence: TGTGCCAGCAGCCAAGATCTGTCCTTCAATGAGCAGTTCTTC.

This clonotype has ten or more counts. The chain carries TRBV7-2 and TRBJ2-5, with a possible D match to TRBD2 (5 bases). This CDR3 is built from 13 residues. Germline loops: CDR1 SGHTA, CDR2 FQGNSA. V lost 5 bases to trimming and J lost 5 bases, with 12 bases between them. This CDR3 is CASSLRSGETQYF. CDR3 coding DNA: TGTGCCAGCAGCCTACGTTCGGGGGAGACCCAGTACTTC.

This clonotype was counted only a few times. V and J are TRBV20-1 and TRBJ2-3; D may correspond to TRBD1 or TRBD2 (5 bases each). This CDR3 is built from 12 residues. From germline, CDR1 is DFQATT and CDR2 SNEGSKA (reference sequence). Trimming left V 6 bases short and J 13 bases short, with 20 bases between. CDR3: CSAPRGTDTEYF. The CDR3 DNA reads TGCAGTGCCCCACGAGGGACCGACACGGAGTATTTT.

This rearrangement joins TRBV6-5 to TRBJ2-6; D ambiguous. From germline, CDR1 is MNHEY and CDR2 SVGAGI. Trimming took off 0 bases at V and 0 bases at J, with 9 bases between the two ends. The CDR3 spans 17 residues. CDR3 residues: CASSYSLDHSGANVLTF. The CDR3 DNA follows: TGTGCCAGCAGTTACTCTCTAGACCACTCTGGGGCCAACGTCCTGACTTTC.

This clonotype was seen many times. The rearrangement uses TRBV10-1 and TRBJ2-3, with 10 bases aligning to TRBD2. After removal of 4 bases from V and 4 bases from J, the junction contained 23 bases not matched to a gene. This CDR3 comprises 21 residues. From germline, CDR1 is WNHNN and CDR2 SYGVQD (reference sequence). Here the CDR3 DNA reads TGCGCCAGCAGTGGAAGGGCGACTAGCGGGCAACTCCCCGCCAAGGCAGATACGCAGTATTTT. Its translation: CASSGRATSGQLPAKADTQYF.

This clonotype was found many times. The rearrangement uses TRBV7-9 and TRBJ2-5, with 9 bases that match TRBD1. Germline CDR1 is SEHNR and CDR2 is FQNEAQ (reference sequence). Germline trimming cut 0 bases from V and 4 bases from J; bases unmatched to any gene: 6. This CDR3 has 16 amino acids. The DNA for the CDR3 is TGTGCCAGCAGCTTAGCGTGGGACAGGGAAAGAGAGACCCAGTACTTC. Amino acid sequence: CASSLAWDRERETQYF.

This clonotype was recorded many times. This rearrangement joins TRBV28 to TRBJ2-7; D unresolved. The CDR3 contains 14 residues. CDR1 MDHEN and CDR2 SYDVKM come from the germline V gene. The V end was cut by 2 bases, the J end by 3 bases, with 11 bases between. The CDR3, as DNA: TGTGCCAGCAGTTTAAAGGGAATTGACTACGAGCAGTACTTC. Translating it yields CASSLKGIDYEQYF. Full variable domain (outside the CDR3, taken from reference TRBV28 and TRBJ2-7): DVKVTQSSRYLVKRTGEKVFLECVQDMDHENMFWYRQDPGLGLRLIYFSYDVKMKEKGDIPEGYSVSREKKERFSLILESASTNQTSMYLCASSLKGIDYEQYFGPGTRLTVT.

The CDR3 bases are TGTGCCAGCAGCCAAGGGGTCTGGGAGACCCAGTACTTC. This translates into CASSQGVWETQYF. V and J are TRBV14 and TRBJ2-5, with D unresolved. This CDR3 is 13 amino acids long. V was pared by 1 base and J by 5 bases, with 8 bases between. Germline CDR1 and CDR2: SGHDN and FVKESK.